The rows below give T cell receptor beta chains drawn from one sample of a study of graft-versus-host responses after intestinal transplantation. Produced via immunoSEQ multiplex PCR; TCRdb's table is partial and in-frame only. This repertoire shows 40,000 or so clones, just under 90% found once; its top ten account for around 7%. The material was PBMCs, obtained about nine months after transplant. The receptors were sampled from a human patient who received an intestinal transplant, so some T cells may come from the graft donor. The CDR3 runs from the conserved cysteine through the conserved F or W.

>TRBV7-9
CASSPNPEYEQYF
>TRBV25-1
CASTLAGTYEQYF
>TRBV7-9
CASNLNTGELFF
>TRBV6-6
CASSYGQYEQYF
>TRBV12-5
CARRPPGQGAHSSNQPQHF
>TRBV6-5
CASRLDTGEQYF
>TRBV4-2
CASSLKTGREQYF
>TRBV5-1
CASSQGLPPGANVLTF
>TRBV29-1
CSVDLRAAGYGYTF
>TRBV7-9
CASSQGVGQPQHF
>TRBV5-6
CASSSRYELFF
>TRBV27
CASSQAGDTEAFF
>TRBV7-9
CASSSGAGEFTDTQYF
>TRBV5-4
CASRQKLGPYGYTF
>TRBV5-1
CASSLSLHSSYEQYF
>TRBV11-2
CASSTQGRDGNEQFF
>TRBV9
CASSRGVAGGPTDTQYF
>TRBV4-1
CASRLPGQGPGYTF
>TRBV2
CASSENRVDSQYF
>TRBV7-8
CASSFRFSYEQYF
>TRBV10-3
CAISGAGDQPQHF
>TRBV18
CASSPRSTSGRTNTGELFF
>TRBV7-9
CASSPELYEQYF
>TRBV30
CARSGPYEKLFF
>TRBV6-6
CASSYGDQPQHF